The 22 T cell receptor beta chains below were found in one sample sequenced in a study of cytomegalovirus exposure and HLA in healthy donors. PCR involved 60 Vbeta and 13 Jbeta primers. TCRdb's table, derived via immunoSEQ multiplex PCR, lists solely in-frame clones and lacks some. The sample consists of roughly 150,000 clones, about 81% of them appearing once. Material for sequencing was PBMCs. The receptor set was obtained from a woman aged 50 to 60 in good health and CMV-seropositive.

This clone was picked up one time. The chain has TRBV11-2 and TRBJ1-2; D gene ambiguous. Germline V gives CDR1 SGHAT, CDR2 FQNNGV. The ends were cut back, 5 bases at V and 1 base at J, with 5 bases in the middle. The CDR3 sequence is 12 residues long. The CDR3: CASSLNNYGYTF. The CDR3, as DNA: TGTGCCAGCAGCCTTAATAACTATGGCTACACCTTC.

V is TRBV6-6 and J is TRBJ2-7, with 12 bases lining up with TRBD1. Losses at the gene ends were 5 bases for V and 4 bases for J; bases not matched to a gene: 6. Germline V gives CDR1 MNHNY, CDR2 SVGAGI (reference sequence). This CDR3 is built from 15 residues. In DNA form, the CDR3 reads TGTGCCAGCAGTACGGGACAGGGGGCTCGGTACGAGCAGTACTTC. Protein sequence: CASSTGQGARYEQYF.

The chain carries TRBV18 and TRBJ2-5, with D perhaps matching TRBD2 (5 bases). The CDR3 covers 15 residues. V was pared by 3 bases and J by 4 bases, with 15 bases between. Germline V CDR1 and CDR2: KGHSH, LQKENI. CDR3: CASSPNNGVRETQYF. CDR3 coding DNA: TGTGCCAGCTCACCCAATAACGGGGTTCGAGAGACCCAGTACTTC.

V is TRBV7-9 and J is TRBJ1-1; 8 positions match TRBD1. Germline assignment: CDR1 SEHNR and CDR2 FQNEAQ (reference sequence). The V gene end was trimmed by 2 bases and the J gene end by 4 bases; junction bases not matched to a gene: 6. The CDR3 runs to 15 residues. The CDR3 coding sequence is TGTGCCAGCAGCTTACTCGGACAGGGCCTCACTGAAGCTTTCTTT. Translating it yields CASSLLGQGLTEAFF.

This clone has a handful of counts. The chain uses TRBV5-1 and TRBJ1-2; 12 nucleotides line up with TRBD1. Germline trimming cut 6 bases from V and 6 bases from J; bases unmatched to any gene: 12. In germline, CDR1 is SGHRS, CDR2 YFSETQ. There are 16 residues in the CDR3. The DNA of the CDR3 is TGCGCCAGCAACCCTTCCGGGACAGGGGGCATTAATGGCTACACCTTC. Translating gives CASNPSGTGGINGYTF.

The CDR3 region is CASSVQAGTEAFF. The CDR3, as DNA: TGTGCCAGCAGTGTCCAGGCCGGCACTGAAGCTTTCTTT. The chain carries TRBV2 and TRBJ1-1; no reliable D call. This CDR3 spans 13 amino acids. V was trimmed by 4 bases and J by 4 bases, leaving 10 bases between them. CDR1 is SNHLY and CDR2 is FYNNEI in the germline V gene.

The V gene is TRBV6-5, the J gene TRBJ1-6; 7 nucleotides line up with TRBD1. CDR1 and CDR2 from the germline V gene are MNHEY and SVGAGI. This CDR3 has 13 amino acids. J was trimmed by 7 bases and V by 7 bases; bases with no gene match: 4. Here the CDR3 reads CASKGTENSPLHF. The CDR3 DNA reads TGTGCCAGCAAAGGGACAGAGAATTCACCCCTCCACTTT.

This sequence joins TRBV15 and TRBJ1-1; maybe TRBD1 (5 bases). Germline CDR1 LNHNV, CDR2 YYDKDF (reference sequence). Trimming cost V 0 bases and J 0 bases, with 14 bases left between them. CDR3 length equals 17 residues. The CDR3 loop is CATSRDPYLGLNTEAFF. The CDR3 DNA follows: TGTGCCACCAGCAGAGATCCATACTTGGGGCTGAACACTGAAGCTTTCTTT.

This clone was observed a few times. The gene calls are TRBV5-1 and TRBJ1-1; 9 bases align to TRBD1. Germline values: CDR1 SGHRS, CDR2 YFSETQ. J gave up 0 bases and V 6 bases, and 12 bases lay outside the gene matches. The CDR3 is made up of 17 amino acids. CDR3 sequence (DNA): TGCGCCAGCATCGGGGTGACAGGGGGAAGGATGAACACTGAAGCTTTCTTT. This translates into CASIGVTGGRMNTEAFF. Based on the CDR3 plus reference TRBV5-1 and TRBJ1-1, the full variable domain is KAGVTQTPRYLIKTRGQQVTLSCSPISGHRSVSWYQQTPGQGLQFLFEYFSETQRNKGNFPGRFSGRQFSNSRSEMNVSTLELGDSALYLCASIGVTGGRMNTEAFFGQGTRLTVV.

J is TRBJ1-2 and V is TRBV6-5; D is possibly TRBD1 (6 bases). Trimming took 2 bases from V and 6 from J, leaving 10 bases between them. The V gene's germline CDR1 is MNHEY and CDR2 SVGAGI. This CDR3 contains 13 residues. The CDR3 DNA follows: TGTGCCAGCAGTTACCAGACAGGTGATGGCTACACCTTC. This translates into CASSYQTGDGYTF.

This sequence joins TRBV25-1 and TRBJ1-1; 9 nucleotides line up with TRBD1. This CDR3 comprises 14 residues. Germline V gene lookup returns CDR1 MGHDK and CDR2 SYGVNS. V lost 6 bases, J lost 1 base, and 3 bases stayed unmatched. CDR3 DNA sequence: TGTGCCAGCAGGAAGGGACAGGGGAACACTGAAGCTTTCTTT. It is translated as CASRKGQGNTEAFF.

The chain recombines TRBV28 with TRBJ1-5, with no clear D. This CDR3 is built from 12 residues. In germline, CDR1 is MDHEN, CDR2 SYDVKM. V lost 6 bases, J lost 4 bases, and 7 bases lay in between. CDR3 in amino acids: CASSLINQPQHF. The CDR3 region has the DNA TGTGCCAGCAGCTTAATAAATCAGCCCCAGCATTTT. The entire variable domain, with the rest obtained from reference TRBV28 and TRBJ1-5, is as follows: DVKVTQSSRYLVKRTGEKVFLECVQDMDHENMFWYRQDPGLGLRLIYFSYDVKMKEKGDIPEGYSVSREKKERFSLILESASTNQTSMYLCASSLINQPQHFGDGTRLSIL.

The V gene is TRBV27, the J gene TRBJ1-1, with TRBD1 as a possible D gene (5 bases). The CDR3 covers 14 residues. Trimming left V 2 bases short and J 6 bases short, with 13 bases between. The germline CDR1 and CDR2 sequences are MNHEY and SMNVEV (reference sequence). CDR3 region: CASSLLAGSAEAFF. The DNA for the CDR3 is TGTGCCAGCAGTTTACTTGCAGGGTCGGCTGAAGCTTTCTTT.

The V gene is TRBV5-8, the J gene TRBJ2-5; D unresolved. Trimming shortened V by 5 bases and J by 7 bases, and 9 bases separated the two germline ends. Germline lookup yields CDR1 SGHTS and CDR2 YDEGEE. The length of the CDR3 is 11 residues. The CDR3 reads CASSPRGTQYF. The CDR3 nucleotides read TGTGCCAGCAGTCCCCGAGGGACCCAGTACTTC.

CDR3 sequence reads: CASSPTRGLGEQYF. The CDR3 nucleotides are TGTGCCAGCTCACCTACCAGGGGGCTTGGGGAGCAGTACTTC. The chain has TRBV18 and TRBJ2-7, with TRBD1 matching 8 bases. From germline, CDR1 is KGHSH and CDR2 LQKENI. V lost 3 bases and J lost 7; bases outside the gene matches: 8. The CDR3 extends over 14 amino acids.

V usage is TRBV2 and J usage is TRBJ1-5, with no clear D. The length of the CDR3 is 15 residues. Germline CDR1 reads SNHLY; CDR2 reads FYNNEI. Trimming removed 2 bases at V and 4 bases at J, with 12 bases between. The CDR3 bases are TGTGCCAGCAGTGAACGGCTGGGGAGTAATCAGCCCCAGCATTTT. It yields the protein CASSERLGSNQPQHF. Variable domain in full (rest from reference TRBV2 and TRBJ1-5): EPEVTQTPSHQVTQMGQEVILRCVPISNHLYFYWYRQILGQKVEFLVSFYNNEISEKSEIFDDQFSVERPDGSNFTLKIRSTKLEDSAMYFCASSERLGSNQPQHFGDGTRLSIL.

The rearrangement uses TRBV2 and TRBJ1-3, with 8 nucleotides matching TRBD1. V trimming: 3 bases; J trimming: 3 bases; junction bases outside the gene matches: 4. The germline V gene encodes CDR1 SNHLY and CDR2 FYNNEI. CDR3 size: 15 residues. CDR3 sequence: CASSDQGAVGNTIYF. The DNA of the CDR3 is TGTGCCAGCAGTGACCAGGGGGCGGTTGGAAACACCATATATTTT.

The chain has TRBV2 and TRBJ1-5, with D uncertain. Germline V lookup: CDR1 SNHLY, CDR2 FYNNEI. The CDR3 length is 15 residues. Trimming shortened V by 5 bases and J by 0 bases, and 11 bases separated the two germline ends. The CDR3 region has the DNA TGTGCCAGCAGTCCCAGTCAGGATAGCAATCAGCCCCAGCATTTT. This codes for CASSPSQDSNQPQHF.

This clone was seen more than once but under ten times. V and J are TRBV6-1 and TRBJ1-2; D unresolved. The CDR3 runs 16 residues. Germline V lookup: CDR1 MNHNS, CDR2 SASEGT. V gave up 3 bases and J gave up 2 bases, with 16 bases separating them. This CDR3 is CASSDRLLQANYGYTF. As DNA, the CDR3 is TGTGCCAGCAGTGACAGGCTCTTACAAGCAAACTATGGCTACACCTTC.

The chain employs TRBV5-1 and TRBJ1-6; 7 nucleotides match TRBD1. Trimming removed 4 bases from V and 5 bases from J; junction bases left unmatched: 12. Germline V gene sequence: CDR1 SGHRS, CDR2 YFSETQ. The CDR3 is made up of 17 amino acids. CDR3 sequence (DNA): TGCGCCAGCAGCACCGGACAGGCCCCCCAGAATAATTCACCCCTCCACTTT. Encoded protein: CASSTGQAPQNNSPLHF. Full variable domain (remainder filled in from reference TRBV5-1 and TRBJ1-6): KAGVTQTPRYLIKTRGQQVTLSCSPISGHRSVSWYQQTPGQGLQFLFEYFSETQRNKGNFPGRFSGRQFSNSRSEMNVSTLELGDSALYLCASSTGQAPQNNSPLHFGNGTRLTVT.

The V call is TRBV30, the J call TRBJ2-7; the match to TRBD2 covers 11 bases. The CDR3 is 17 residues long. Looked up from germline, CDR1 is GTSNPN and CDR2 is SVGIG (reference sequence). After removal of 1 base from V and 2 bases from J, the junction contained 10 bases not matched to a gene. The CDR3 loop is CAWSGKLGLADPYEQYF. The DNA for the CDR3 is TGTGCCTGGAGTGGAAAATTGGGACTAGCGGATCCCTACGAGCAGTACTTC.

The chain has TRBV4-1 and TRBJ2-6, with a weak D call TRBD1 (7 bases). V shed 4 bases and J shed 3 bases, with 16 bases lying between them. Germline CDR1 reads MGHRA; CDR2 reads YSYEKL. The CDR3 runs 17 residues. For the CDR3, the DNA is TGCGCCAGCAGCCTCGGGCAGGGGGGCCTTGGGGCCAACGTCCTGACTTTC. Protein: CASSLGQGGLGANVLTF.